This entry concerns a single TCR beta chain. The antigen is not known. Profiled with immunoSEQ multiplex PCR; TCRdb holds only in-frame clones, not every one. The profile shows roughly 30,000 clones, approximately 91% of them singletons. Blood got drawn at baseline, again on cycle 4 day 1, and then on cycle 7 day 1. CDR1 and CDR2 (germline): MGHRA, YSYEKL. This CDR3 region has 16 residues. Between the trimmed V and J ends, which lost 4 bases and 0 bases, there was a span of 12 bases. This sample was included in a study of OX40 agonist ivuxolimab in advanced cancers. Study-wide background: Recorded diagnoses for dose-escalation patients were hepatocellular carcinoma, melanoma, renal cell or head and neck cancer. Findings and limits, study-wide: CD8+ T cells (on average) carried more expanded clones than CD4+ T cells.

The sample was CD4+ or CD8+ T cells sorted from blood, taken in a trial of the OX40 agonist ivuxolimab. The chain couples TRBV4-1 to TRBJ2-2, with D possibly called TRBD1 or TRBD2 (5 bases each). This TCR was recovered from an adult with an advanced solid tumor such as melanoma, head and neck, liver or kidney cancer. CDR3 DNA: TGCGCCAGCAGCCCCGCCGAGGGGCCGAACACCGGGGAGCTGTTTTTT. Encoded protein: CASSPAEGPNTGELFF.